This T cell receptor (beta chain) derives from a study of CXCR3-negative and CXCR3-positive naive CD8 T cells. Study in general: Roughly 1.5 +/- 0.3 million TRB reads came from each library, giving some 130 million in total. General observations from the study: Compared with CXCR3-negative naive cells, CXCR3-positive naive cells showed more hydrophobic TRB CDR3s. Similar levels of surface CD5 were seen between naive subsets; TCR strength was inferred from TRB CDR3 properties.

Germline CDR1 is MNHEY and CDR2 is SVGEGT. This CDR3 has 16 amino acids. The authors made the TRB cDNA libraries by 5' RACE using UMI labels. TCRdb reprocessed the 5' RACE reads; each CDR3 protein has one entry and no DNA is given. Recorded for this sample: around 120,000 distinct CDR3 sequences. In regard to this clonotype: Its antigen is unknown.

Sorts performed in triplicate captured over 250,000 cells each from every CD8+ T cell subset. The chain links TRBV6-2 or TRBV6-3 to TRBJ2-7; the TRBD1 assignment by TCRdb is unverifiable without DNA. The clonotype was recovered from a human donor in good health. Some clones in this sample may be carry-over from other donors' samples. Input material: naive CXCR3+ CD8+ T cells from blood. Sample subset: CD45RO-CCR7+CD27+CD95- naive CD8+ T cells expressing CXCR3 (TNR3+). The CDR3 protein is CASSYSAGGSSYEQYF.